The T cell receptor beta chain described here comes from a study of T-cell memory formation after mild COVID-19. Study-wide context: The two donors had largely donor-specific TCR clusters.

As for this clonotype: Its antigen is undetermined.

Study-level points and caveats: Of the contracting clones, CD4+ ones lay mainly in CM and EM, and CD8+ ones in EMRA. Contracting clones from day 15 to 85 had balanced CD4/CD8; later expanders favoured CD4+.

Employing constant-segment primers, 5'RACE generated TCR alpha and TCR beta cDNA libraries bearing sample barcodes and UMIs. TCRdb re-derived calls from the 5' RACE reads in MiXCR, one entry per CDR3 protein. The sample lists around 450,000 distinct CDR3 sequences, around 19% occurring once. The sample taken for sequencing was PBMCs or a T cell subset sorted from them (not recorded which). The origin of this receptor is an adult woman who had mild COVID-19 (a few samples of this study predate the infection). Cell type and time point are not known.

CDR3 nucleotide sequence: TGTGCCATCAGTGATCACCGGGATAGCGGGAGGGACCAAGAGACCCAGTACTTC. This encodes CAISDHRDSGRDQETQYF. The chain joins TRBV10-3 to TRBJ2-5, with TRBD2 matching over 11 bases. CDR3 size: 18 residues. The ends lost 3 bases at V and 0 bases at J; junction bases unmatched: 9. Germline V gene sequence: CDR1 ENHRY, CDR2 SYGVKD.